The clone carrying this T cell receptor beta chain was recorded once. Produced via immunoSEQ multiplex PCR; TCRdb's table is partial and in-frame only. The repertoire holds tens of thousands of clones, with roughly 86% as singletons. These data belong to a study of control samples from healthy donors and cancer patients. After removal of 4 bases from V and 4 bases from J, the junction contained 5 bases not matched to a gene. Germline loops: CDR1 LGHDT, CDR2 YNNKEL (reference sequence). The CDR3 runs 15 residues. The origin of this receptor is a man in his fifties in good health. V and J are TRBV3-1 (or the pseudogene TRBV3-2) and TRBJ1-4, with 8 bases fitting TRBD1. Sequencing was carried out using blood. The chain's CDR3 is CASSPLGQDNEKLFF. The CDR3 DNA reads TGTGCCAGCAGCCCTTTGGGACAGGATAATGAAAAACTGTTTTTT.